The rows below give T cell receptor beta chains drawn from one sample of a study of T-cell memory formation after mild COVID-19. One entry per CDR3 protein, called by TCRdb with MiXCR from the 5' RACE reads. The sample lists under 700,000 distinct CDR3 sequences, 20% occurring once. The sequenced material came from PBMCs or a T cell subset sorted from them (not recorded which). The receptors were sampled from an adult woman who had mild COVID-19 (a few samples of this study predate the infection). Cell type and time point are not known. The CDR3 runs from the conserved cysteine through the conserved F or W. The order of the fields is D gene, V gene, clone size, CDR3 length, J gene, CDR3 protein, CDR3 DNA. D genes are given only for firm matches. The size field is filled for only some rows; it gives once, few, many or a size class.

-	TRBV19	few	13	TRBJ1-1	CASSRAEWAEAFF	TGTGCCAGTTCTCGGGCCGAATGGGCTGAAGCTTTCTTT
-	TRBV29-1	many	11	TRBJ2-7	CSAWDSYEQYF	TGCAGCGCCTGGGATTCCTACGAGCAGTACTTC
-	TRBV12-3/TRBV12-4	many	13	TRBJ1-5	CASSLDRGQPQHF	TGTGCCAGCAGTTTAGACAGAGGTCAGCCCCAGCATTTT
-	TRBV20-1	few	13	TRBJ2-7	CSAIPTRSYEQYF	TGCAGTGCCATCCCGACACGATCCTACGAGCAGTACTTC
-	TRBV18	-	15	TRBJ2-6	CASSPTATGANVLTF	TGTGCCAGCTCACCGACCGCCACCGGGGCCAACGTCCTGACTTTC
TRBD1	TRBV7-9	few	14	TRBJ1-1	CASSWGQGDTEAFF	TGTGCCAGCAGTTGGGGACAGGGGGACACTGAAGCTTTCTTT
TRBD2	TRBV3-1	-	17	TRBJ2-1	CASSQVAGGPAYNEQFF	TGTGCCAGCAGCCAGGTAGCGGGAGGGCCCGCCTACAATGAGCAGTTCTTC
TRBD1	TRBV7-2	-	16	TRBJ2-7	CASSSLPGQEAYEQYF	TGTGCCAGCAGCTCCCTCCCCGGACAGGAGGCCTACGAGCAGTACTTC
TRBD1	TRBV29-1	few	13	TRBJ1-2	CSVVDRGRDGYTF	TGCAGCGTTGTAGACAGGGGGCGGGATGGCTACACCTTC
TRBD2	TRBV7-2	few	18	TRBJ2-3	CASSLAGGLAGGQWKQYF	TGTGCCAGCAGCTTAGCGGGGGGACTAGCGGGAGGTCAGTGGAAGCAGTATTTT
-	TRBV5-1	-	15	TRBJ2-3	CASSSNEDHTDTQYF	TGCGCCAGCAGCTCTAACGAGGATCACACAGATACGCAGTATTTT
TRBD1	TRBV7-9	-	17	TRBJ1-2	CASSLPPLQGEDYGYTF	TGTGCCAGCAGCTTACCTCCACTCCAGGGGGAGGACTATGGCTACACCTTC
TRBD1	TRBV5-1	many	14	TRBJ1-2	CASSLLTGDYGYTF	TGCGCCAGCAGCTTGTTAACAGGGGACTATGGCTACACCTTC
TRBD2	TRBV2	-	15	TRBJ2-1	CASDGPTSGGGEQFF	TGTGCCAGCGATGGACCTACTAGCGGGGGGGGTGAGCAGTTCTTC
TRBD2	TRBV3-1	-	18	TRBJ2-5	CASSQGFQASGNQETQYF	TGTGCCAGCAGCCAAGGGTTTCAGGCTAGCGGGAACCAAGAGACCCAGTACTTC
-	TRBV7-8	-	11	TRBJ2-1	CASSPEVEQFF	TGTGCCAGCAGCCCGGAGGTCGAGCAGTTCTTC
TRBD1	TRBV2	few	12	TRBJ2-1	CASRADRGEQFF	TGTGCCAGCAGGGCGGACAGGGGCGAGCAGTTCTTC
-	TRBV7-9	-	14	TRBJ1-3	CASSPAGMGNTIYF	TGTGCCAGCAGCCCAGCTGGGATGGGAAACACCATATATTTT
-	TRBV19	-	15	TRBJ2-2	CASSIEGLNTGELFF	TGTGCCAGTAGTATTGAAGGATTGAACACCGGGGAGCTGTTTTTT
-	TRBV27	-	15	TRBJ1-2	CASSFGQGVNYGYTF	TGTGCCAGCAGTTTCGGGCAGGGAGTTAACTATGGCTACACCTTC
-	TRBV20-1	-	13	TRBJ1-1	CSARETVDTEAFF	TGCAGTGCTAGAGAAACGGTAGACACTGAAGCTTTCTTT
TRBD1	TRBV20-1	-	12	TRBJ1-2	CSARGQGAGYTF	TGCAGTGCTAGAGGACAGGGGGCTGGCTACACCTTC
-	TRBV11-3	-	15	TRBJ2-3	CASSPPEGQVDTQYF	TGTGCCAGCAGCCCCCCGGAGGGCCAGGTAGATACGCAGTATTTT
TRBD2	TRBV5-1	few	17	TRBJ2-2	CASSLSTGLVGTGELFF	TGCGCCAGCAGCTTAAGTACAGGACTAGTGGGCACCGGGGAGCTGTTTTTT
-	TRBV20-1	-	14	TRBJ2-3	CSAGGQTGTDTQYF	TGCAGTGCCGGGGGCCAGACGGGCACAGATACGCAGTATTTT
-	TRBV7-6	many	15	TRBJ2-3	CASSLSNGGADTQYF	TGTGCCAGCAGTCTCTCGAACGGGGGCGCAGATACGCAGTATTTT
TRBD1	TRBV6-5	few	16	TRBJ2-6	CASSRTGNTGANVLTF	TGTGCCAGCAGTAGGACAGGGAACACTGGGGCCAACGTCCTGACTTTC
-	TRBV7-9	few	17	TRBJ2-7	CASRRGSSAAGDYEQYF	TGTGCCAGCCGTAGGGGGAGCTCAGCGGCGGGAGACTACGAGCAGTACTTC
-	TRBV12-3/TRBV12-4	few	17	TRBJ2-3	CASSSPAGRVITDTQYF	TGTGCCAGCAGTTCCCCAGCCGGCAGGGTGATCACAGATACGCAGTATTTT
-	TRBV7-3	once	18	TRBJ2-2	CASSPQGSGVVVGGELFF	TGTGCCAGCAGCCCGCAAGGATCGGGGGTCGTGGTCGGGGGGGAGCTGTTTTTT
-	TRBV10-3	few	13	TRBJ2-5	CAISYSVQETQYF	TGTGCCATCAGTTATAGCGTCCAAGAGACCCAGTACTTC
-	TRBV7-9	few	16	TRBJ2-4	CASSSFRWEPKNIQYF	TGTGCCAGCAGCTCCTTTCGGTGGGAGCCCAAAAACATTCAGTACTTC
-	TRBV29-1	-	14	TRBJ2-7	CSVRWGRGRDEQYF	TGCAGCGTCCGCTGGGGCAGGGGAAGAGATGAGCAGTACTTC
TRBD2	TRBV14	-	16	TRBJ2-1	CASSQVGGRAYNEQFF	TGTGCCAGCAGCCAAGTCGGCGGGAGGGCCTACAATGAGCAGTTCTTC
-	TRBV4-1	few	13	TRBJ2-1	CASSQADAWRQFF	TGCGCCAGCAGCCAAGCCGACGCGTGGAGGCAGTTCTTC
TRBD2	TRBV7-6	-	15	TRBJ2-1	CASSLASGPYNEQFF	TGTGCCAGCAGCTTAGCTAGCGGGCCTTACAATGAGCAGTTCTTC
TRBD1	TRBV6-5	many	13	TRBJ1-2	CASRPGQGDGYTF	TGTGCCAGCAGACCGGGACAGGGAGACGGCTACACCTTC